This is a list of T cell receptor beta chains from one sample in a study of blood T cell repertoires in COVID-19. Method: immunoSEQ multiplex PCR; TCRdb's copy keeps in-frame clones and lacks some. The table records 350,000 to 400,000 clones, approximately 90% of them present only once. The sample comprised PBMCs or T cells enriched from blood (not recorded which). Receptors originate from a woman aged 40-49 years who had been exposed to COVID-19. Each CDR3 is given with its conserved first and last residue. D genes are given only for firm matches. Expanded clones are given a class, and other clones once, few, many or no size at all.

cdr3_aa cdr3_nt d_call clone_size j_call v_call
CASSGRDRGPFEQFF TGTGCCAGCAGTGGACGGGACAGGGGGCCGTTTGAGCAGTTCTTC TRBD1 NA TRBJ2-1 TRBV2
CASSLKPGLAGERYEQYF TGTGCCAGCAGCTTAAAACCGGGACTAGCGGGAGAGCGGTACGAGCAGTACTTC TRBD2 NA TRBJ2-7 TRBV7-3
CASRSQGASGNTIYF TGTGCCAGCAGGAGCCAGGGGGCTTCTGGAAACACCATATATTTT TRBD1 NA TRBJ1-3 TRBV2
CASSPDRDGGETQYF TGTGCCAGCAGCCCCGACAGGGATGGGGGAGAGACCCAGTACTTC TRBD1 NA TRBJ2-5 TRBV3-1/TRBV3-2
CASSLTGVYTEAFF TGCGCCAGCAGCTTAACAGGGGTATACACTGAAGCTTTCTTT TRBD1 once TRBJ1-1 TRBV5-1
CASSLVGQTNSYNEQFF TGTGCCAGCAGCTTAGTTGGGCAGACCAACTCCTACAATGAGCAGTTCTTC NA NA TRBJ2-1 TRBV7-2
CASSLDGQGVGNTIYF TGCGCCAGCAGCTTGGACGGTCAGGGGGTTGGAAACACCATATATTTT TRBD1 NA TRBJ1-3 TRBV5-1
CASSTSPNSRTF TGTGCCAGCAGCACCTCGCCAAACTCGAGAACCTTC NA NA TRBJ1-2 TRBV14
CASSPRQNSGYGYTF TGTGCCAGCTCACCACGTCAGAACAGTGGGTATGGCTACACCTTC NA NA TRBJ1-2 TRBV18
CASSPGQDLGQPQHF TGTGCCAGCAGCCCCGGACAGGATTTGGGTCAGCCCCAGCATTTT TRBD1 NA TRBJ1-5 TRBV5-8
CASSILDRPNTEAFF TGTGCCAGTAGTATTCTAGACAGGCCGAACACTGAAGCTTTCTTT NA NA TRBJ1-1 TRBV19
CASSWMDRADTEAFF TGTGCCAGCAGTTGGATGGACAGGGCGGACACTGAAGCTTTCTTT TRBD1 NA TRBJ1-1 TRBV6-2/TRBV6-3
CASSVDGQLMNTEAFF TGTGCCAGCAGCGTAGATGGACAGCTCATGAACACTGAAGCTTTCTTT NA NA TRBJ1-1 TRBV9
CASRGLARVNTQYF TGTGCCAGCAGAGGACTAGCGAGGGTGAATACGCAGTATTTT TRBD2 NA TRBJ2-3 TRBV25-1
CASSEGQHNQPQHF TGTGCCAGCAGCGAAGGACAGCACAATCAGCCCCAGCATTTT NA NA TRBJ1-5 TRBV9
CASSPEADTQYF TGTGCCAGCAGCCCTGAGGCAGATACGCAGTATTTT NA NA TRBJ2-3 TRBV5-4
CASSQDLGGASPLHF TGTGCCAGCAGCCAAGATCTGGGGGGAGCCTCACCCCTCCACTTT NA NA TRBJ1-6 TRBV14
CASSIGTSLLRRGAEAFF TGTGCCAGTAGTATAGGGACTTCCCTATTAAGGCGGGGAGCTGAAGCTTTCTTT NA NA TRBJ1-1 TRBV19
CASSEYSYEQYF TGTGCCAGCAGTGAATACAGCTACGAGCAGTACTTC NA NA TRBJ2-7 TRBV2
CATTPGRSPSYGYTF TGTGCCACCACCCCCGGCAGGTCCCCCTCCTATGGCTACACCTTC NA NA TRBJ1-2 TRBV19
CASSPRLGSAAQYF TGTGCCAGCAGCCCGCGACTAGGGTCCGCGGCCCAGTACTTC NA few TRBJ2-5 TRBV7-2
CSASGSSGAFRSSYNEQFF TGCAGTGCTAGTGGGTCTAGCGGGGCCTTTCGAAGCTCCTACAATGAGCAGTTCTTC TRBD2 NA TRBJ2-1 TRBV20-1
CASSQGQGALETQYF TGTGCCAGCAGCCAAGGGCAGGGGGCGCTTGAGACCCAGTACTTC TRBD1 NA TRBJ2-5 TRBV7-9
CASSYSGLASNEQFF TGTGCCAGCAGCTACTCGGGACTAGCGTCTAATGAGCAGTTCTTC TRBD2 NA TRBJ2-1 TRBV7-3
CASSLGPGRENTEAFF TGCGCCAGCAGCTTGGGCCCCGGGAGGGAGAACACTGAAGCTTTCTTT NA once TRBJ1-1 TRBV5-1
CASSTDGGSDTQYF TGTGCCAGCAGTACGGACGGGGGATCGGATACGCAGTATTTT NA NA TRBJ2-3 TRBV7-2
CASSLTDYGYTF TGTGCCAGCAGCCTCACAGACTATGGCTACACCTTC NA NA TRBJ1-2 TRBV7-8
CASSGSDTQYF TGCGCCAGCAGCGGCTCAGATACGCAGTATTTT NA NA TRBJ2-3 TRBV5-1
CATSRDNPGQGGGEKLFF TGTGCCACCAGCAGAGATAATCCGGGACAGGGGGGTGGGGAAAAACTGTTTTTT TRBD1 NA TRBJ1-4 TRBV15
CASSIAAGGRTGELFF TGTGCCAGTAGTATCGCTGCGGGGGGGAGGACCGGGGAGCTGTTTTTT TRBD2 NA TRBJ2-2 TRBV19
CASSPEANRGSDYGYTF TGTGCCAGCTCACCGGAGGCTAACAGGGGGTCCGACTATGGCTACACCTTC TRBD1 NA TRBJ1-2 TRBV18
CSVYGGGAFF TGCAGCGTTTATGGGGGGGGAGCTTTCTTT NA NA TRBJ1-1 TRBV29-1
CASSSPDLNIQYF TGTGCCAGCAGTTCCCCGGACTTAAACATTCAGTACTTC NA few TRBJ2-4 TRBV28
CAISRDRGYGYTF TGTGCCATCAGTAGGGACAGGGGGTACGGCTACACCTTC TRBD1 NA TRBJ1-2 TRBV10-3
CASRSGTAVYEQYF TGCGCCAGCAGGTCCGGGACAGCTGTATACGAGCAGTACTTC TRBD1 NA TRBJ2-7 TRBV5-1
CASSLMRASSYNEQFF TGTGCCAGCAGTTTAATGAGGGCGAGCTCCTACAATGAGCAGTTCTTC NA once TRBJ2-1 TRBV27
CASSESGDFSGNTIYF TGCGCCAGCAGTGAGTCAGGGGACTTCTCTGGAAACACCATATATTTT NA NA TRBJ1-3 TRBV10-1
CASSSGLAGPTYEQYF TGCGCCAGCAGCTCCGGACTAGCGGGGCCCACCTACGAGCAGTACTTC TRBD2 once TRBJ2-7 TRBV5-1
CATSEGSTQYF TGTGCCACCAGCGAGGGTAGTACGCAGTATTTT NA once TRBJ2-3 TRBV15
CASRTRGEAGANVLTF TGTGCCAGTCGCACACGGGGGGAGGCTGGGGCCAACGTCCTGACTTTC TRBD2 NA TRBJ2-6 TRBV19
CASSPWTGPNEQYF TGTGCCAGCAGCCCTTGGACAGGTCCCAACGAGCAGTACTTC TRBD1 NA TRBJ2-7 TRBV3-1/TRBV3-2
CASAPFPSGSSPLHF TGTGCCAGCGCCCCATTCCCCTCGGGGAGCTCACCCCTCCACTTT NA NA TRBJ1-6 TRBV7-2
CATSDPSNNQPQHF TGTGCCACCAGTGATCCCAGTAACAATCAGCCCCAGCATTTT NA NA TRBJ1-5 TRBV24-1
CASSIFRGTKPGELFF TGTGCCAGTAGTATTTTTAGGGGGACAAAACCCGGGGAGCTGTTTTTT NA NA TRBJ2-2 TRBV19
CAWSVIGGQGFLYGYTF TGTGCCTGGAGTGTGATCGGGGGACAGGGGTTTCTGTATGGCTACACCTTC TRBD1 NA TRBJ1-2 TRBV30
CASSLPENTEAFF TGTGCCAGCAGTTTACCAGAAAACACTGAAGCTTTCTTT NA NA TRBJ1-1 TRBV12-3/TRBV12-4
CASSLGARGQVEKLFF TGTGCCAGCAGCTTAGGGGCGCGGGGACAGGTTGAAAAACTGTTTTTT TRBD1 NA TRBJ1-4 TRBV7-8
CASSPGTGAVWYGYTF TGTGCCAGTAGCCCCGGGACAGGGGCCGTTTGGTATGGCTACACCTTC TRBD1 NA TRBJ1-2 TRBV19